This T cell receptor (beta chain) comes out of a study of blood T cell repertoires in COVID-19. Study at large: Material from acute and convalescent COVID-19 was sourced from the United States, Italy and Spain. T cells, B-cell-depleted T cells, or PBMCs provided the cDNA or gDNA that served as material.

This CDR3 is 16 amino acids long. V was trimmed by 1 base and J by 0 bases, leaving 13 bases between them. CDR1 is SNHLY and CDR2 is FYNNEI in the germline V gene. Per the original data handling: Counts of nucleated cells, estimated from reference gene primer amplification, were obtained. The protocol was immunoSEQ multiplex PCR, while the TCRdb copy is restricted to in-frame clones and leaves out a portion. V and J calls and clone size follow that table, whereas D and trimming were derived from the DNA. Of over 100,000 clones detected, approximately 88% appear once; the ten largest clones hold 5.1%.

Sequencing used peripheral blood. The gene calls are TRBV2 and TRBJ2-7; D possibly corresponds to TRBD2 (5 bases). This TCR derives from a human donor in a cohort sampled during active COVID-19. The CDR3 loop is CASSEGSRTGSYEQYF. The CDR3 DNA sequence: TGTGCCAGCAGTGAAGGGAGCAGGACTGGCTCCTACGAGCAGTACTTC.